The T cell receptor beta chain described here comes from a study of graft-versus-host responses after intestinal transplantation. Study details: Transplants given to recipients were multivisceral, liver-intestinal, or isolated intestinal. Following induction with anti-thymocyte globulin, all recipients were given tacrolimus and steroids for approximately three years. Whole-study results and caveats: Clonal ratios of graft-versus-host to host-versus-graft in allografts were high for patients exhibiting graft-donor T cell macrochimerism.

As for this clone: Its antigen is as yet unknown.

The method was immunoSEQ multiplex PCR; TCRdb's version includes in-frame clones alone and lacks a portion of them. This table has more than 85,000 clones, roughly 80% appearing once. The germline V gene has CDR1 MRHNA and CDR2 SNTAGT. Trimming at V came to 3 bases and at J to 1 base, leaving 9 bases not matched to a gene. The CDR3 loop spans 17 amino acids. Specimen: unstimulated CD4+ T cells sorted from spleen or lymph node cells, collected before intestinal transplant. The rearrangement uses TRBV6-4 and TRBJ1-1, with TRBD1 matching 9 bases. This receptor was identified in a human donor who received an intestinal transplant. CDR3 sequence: CASSEVPQGAANTEAFF. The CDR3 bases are TGTGCCAGCAGTGAGGTCCCACAGGGGGCGGCGAACACTGAAGCTTTCTTT.